This T cell receptor (beta chain) was sequenced during a study of molecular identifiers for immune sequencing clone quantification. The V gene lost 6 bases and the J gene lost 5 bases, with 11 bases spanning the gap. The CDR3 consists of 12 residues. Looked up from germline, CDR1 is LNHDA and CDR2 is SQIVND (reference sequence). TCRdb redid the calling of the PCR reads with MiXCR, one entry per CDR3 protein. The sample holds some 590,000 distinct CDR3 sequences, approximately 24% seen once. Only a few counts were recorded for this clonotype. The sequencing input was naive CD8+ T cells from blood, with Jurkat cell RNA spiked in. The subset here: FACS-sorted CD8+CD4-CCR7+CD45RA+ naive T cells. This clonotype originated in a human donor in good health. Some libraries in this study had Jurkat cell RNA spiked in. The genes are TRBV19 and TRBJ2-7; D remains unclear. The CDR3 reads CASSTLANEQYF. The CDR3, as DNA: TGTGCCAGTAGCACGCTTGCGAACGAGCAGTACTTC.